The TCR beta chain described here comes from a study of blood T cells in healthy people across ages. The junction had 6 bases not matched to a gene; V was cut back by 0 bases and J by 3 bases. The CDR3 runs 16 residues. A sample-barcoded 5' primer and a J-beta primer mix were used in a second PCR of about 7 to 11 cycles. TCRdb re-derived calls from the 5' RACE reads in MiXCR, one entry per CDR3 protein. The sample lists about 1.8 million distinct CDR3 sequences; 49% were seen once. The origin of this receptor is a woman aged 40 to 55 in good health. J is TRBJ2-3 and V is TRBV12-3 or TRBV12-4; TRBD1 matches 7 bases. Material: blood. This CDR3 is CASSLARDSRTDTQYF. CDR3 nucleotides: TGTGCCAGCAGTTTAGCCCGGGACAGTAGAACAGATACGCAGTATTTT.